The sample holds a few counts of the clone carrying this TCR beta chain. Its antigen is undetermined. The read terminates 3 residues ahead of where the CDR3 ends, so the germline J gene completes it. The source of the sample is a study of T cell clonality in common variable immunodeficiency. Equal genomic DNA amounts from CVID and control samples were sequenced. The assay was immunoSEQ multiplex PCR, and TCRdb's table has in-frame clones only and misses some. The sample holds over 15,000 clones, and no clone turns up only once. Overall study results and limits: TCRbeta clonality was increased in CVID versus healthy controls. T cell subpopulation sequencing would be needed to explain CVID clonality. Fewer deletions and N-nucleotide insertions were reportedly seen in common variable immunodeficiency TCR beta sequences. Links between repertoire features and CVID complications were heterogeneity-limited.

CDR1 and CDR2 from the germline V gene are MNHNS and SASEGT. V shed 1 base, J shed 5 bases, and the junction held 4 bases outside the gene matches. This CDR3 is 15 amino acids long. J is TRBJ2-7 and V is TRBV6-1; 11 bases are shared with TRBD1. The sample was peripheral blood mononuclear cells. This sequence originates from a human donor with common variable immunodeficiency. CDR3 residues: CASSEGWGQGDEQYF. The covered CDR3 bases are TGTGCCAGCAGTGAAGGGTGGGGACAGGGGGACGAG.